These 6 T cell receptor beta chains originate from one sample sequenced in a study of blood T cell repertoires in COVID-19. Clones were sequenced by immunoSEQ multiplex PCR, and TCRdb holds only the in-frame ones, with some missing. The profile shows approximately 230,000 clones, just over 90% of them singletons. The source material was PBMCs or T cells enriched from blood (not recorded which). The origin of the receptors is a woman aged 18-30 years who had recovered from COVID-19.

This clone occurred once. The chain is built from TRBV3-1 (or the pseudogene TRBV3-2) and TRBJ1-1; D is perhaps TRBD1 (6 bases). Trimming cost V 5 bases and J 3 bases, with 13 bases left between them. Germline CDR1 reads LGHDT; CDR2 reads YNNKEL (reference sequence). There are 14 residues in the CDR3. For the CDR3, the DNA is TGTGCCAGCAGCTTGGGGGCGCAGGACACTGAAGCTTTCTTT. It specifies CASSLGAQDTEAFF.

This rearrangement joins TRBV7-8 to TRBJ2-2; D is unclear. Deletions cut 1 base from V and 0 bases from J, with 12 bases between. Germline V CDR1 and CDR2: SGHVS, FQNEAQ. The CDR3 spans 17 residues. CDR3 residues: CASSLVAPLANTGELFF. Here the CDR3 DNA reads TGTGCCAGCAGCTTAGTGGCCCCGCTAGCGAACACCGGGGAGCTGTTTTTT.

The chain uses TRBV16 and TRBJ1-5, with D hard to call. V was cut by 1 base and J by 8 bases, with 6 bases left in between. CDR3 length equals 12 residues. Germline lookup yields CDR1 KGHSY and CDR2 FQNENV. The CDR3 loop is CASSQYGEPQHF. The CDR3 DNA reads TGTGCCAGCAGCCAATACGGGGAGCCCCAGCATTTT. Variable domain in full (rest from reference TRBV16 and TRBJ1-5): GEEVAQTPKHLVRGEGQKAKLYCAPIKGHSYVFWYQQVLKNEFKFLISFQNENVFDETGMPKERFSAKCLPNSPCSLEIQATKLEDSAVYFCASSQYGEPQHFGDGTRLSIL.

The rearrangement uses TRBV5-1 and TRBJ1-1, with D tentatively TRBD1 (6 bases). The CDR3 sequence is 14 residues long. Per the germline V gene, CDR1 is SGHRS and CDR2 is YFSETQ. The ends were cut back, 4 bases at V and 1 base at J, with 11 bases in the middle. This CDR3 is CASSPQGSNTEAFF. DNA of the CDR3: TGCGCCAGCAGCCCCCAGGGGTCGAACACTGAAGCTTTCTTT.

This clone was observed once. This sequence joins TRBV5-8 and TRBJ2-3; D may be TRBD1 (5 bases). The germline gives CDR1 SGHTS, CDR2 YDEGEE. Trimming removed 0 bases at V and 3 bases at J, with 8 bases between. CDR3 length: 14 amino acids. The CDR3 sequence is CASSLGQRTDTQYF. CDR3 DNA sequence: TGTGCCAGCAGCTTGGGACAGAGGACAGATACGCAGTATTTT.

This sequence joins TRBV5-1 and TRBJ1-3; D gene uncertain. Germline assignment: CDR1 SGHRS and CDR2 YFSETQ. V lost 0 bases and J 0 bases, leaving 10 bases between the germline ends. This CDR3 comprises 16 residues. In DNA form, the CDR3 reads TGCGCCAGCAGCTTGGCGGGGTCAATCTCTGGAAACACCATATATTTT. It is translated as CASSLAGSISGNTIYF.